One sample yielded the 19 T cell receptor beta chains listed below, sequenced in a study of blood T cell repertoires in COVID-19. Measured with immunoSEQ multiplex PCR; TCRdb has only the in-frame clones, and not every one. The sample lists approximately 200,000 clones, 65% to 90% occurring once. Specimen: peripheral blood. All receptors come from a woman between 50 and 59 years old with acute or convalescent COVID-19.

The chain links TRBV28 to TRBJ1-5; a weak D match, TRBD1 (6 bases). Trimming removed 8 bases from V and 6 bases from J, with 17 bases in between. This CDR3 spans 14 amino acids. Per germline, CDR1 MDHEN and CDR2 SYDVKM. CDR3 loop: CASGSGALGQPQHF. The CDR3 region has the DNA TGTGCCAGCGGGTCAGGGGCCTTAGGTCAGCCCCAGCATTTT.

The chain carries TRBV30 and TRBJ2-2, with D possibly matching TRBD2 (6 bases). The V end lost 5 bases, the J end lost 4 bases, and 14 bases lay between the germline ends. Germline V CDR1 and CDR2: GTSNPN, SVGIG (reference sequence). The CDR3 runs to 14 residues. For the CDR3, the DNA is TGTGCCTGGGCGCGACTAGGGATCACCGGGGAGCTGTTTTTT. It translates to CAWARLGITGELFF.

The CDR3 sequence is CASRKTGYKDGYTF. The CDR3 nucleotides are TGTGCCAGCAGAAAGACAGGGTATAAAGATGGCTACACCTTC. The rearrangement joins TRBV28 to TRBJ1-2; TRBD1 aligns across 7 bases. Germline CDR1 and CDR2: MDHEN and SYDVKM. The CDR3 has 14 amino acids. V lost 6 bases, J lost 6 bases, and 10 bases stayed unmatched.

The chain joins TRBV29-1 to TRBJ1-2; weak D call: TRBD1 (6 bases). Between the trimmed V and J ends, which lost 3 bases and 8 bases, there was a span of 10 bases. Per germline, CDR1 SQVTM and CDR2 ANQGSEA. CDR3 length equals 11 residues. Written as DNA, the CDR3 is TGCAGCGTTGAGGGGGCAGGGGGCTACACCTTC. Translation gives CSVEGAGGYTF.

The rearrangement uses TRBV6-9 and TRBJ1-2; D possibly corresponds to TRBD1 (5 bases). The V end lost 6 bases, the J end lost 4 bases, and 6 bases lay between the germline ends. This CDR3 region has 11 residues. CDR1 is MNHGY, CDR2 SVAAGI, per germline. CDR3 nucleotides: TGTGCCAGCAGGGGGGGCTATGGCTACACCTTC. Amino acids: CASRGGYGYTF.

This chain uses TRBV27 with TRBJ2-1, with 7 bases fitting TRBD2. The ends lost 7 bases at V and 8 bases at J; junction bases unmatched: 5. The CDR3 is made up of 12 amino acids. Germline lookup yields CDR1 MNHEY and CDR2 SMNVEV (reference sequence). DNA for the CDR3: TGTGCCAGCATGGGGACTACAGATGAGCAGTTCTTC. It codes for CASMGTTDEQFF.

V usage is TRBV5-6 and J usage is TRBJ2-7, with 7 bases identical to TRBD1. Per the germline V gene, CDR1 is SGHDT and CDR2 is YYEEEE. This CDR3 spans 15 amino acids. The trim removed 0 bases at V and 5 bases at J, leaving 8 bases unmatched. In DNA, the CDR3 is TGTGCCAGCAGCTTGGTGAAGGGACAGAGGGACGAGCAGTACTTC. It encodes CASSLVKGQRDEQYF.

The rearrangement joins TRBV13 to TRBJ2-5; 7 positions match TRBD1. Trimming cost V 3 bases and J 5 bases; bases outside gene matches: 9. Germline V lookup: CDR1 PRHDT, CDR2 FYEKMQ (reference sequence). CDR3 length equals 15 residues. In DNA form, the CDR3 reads TGTGCCAGCAGCTTCGGGACAGCTCCTGGGGAGACCCAGTACTTC. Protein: CASSFGTAPGETQYF.

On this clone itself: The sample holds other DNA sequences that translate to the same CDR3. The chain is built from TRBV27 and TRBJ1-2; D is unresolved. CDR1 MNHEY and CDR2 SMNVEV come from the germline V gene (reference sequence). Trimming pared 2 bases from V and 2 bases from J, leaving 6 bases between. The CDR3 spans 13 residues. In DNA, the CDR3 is TGTGCCAGCAGTTTACAGGCAAACTATGGCTACACCTTC. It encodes CASSLQANYGYTF.

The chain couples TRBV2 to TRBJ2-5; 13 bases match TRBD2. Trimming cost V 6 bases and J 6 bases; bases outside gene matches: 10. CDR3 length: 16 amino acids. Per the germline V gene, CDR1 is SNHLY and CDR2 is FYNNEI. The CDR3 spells CASRPGLAGVRKTQYF. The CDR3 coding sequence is TGTGCCAGCAGACCCGGACTAGCGGGGGTCCGGAAGACCCAGTACTTC.

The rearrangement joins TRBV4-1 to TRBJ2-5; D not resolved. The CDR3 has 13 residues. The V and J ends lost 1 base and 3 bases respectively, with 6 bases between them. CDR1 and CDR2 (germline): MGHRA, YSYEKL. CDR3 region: CASSQGPEETQYF. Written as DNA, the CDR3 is TGCGCCAGCAGCCAAGGGCCCGAAGAGACCCAGTACTTC.

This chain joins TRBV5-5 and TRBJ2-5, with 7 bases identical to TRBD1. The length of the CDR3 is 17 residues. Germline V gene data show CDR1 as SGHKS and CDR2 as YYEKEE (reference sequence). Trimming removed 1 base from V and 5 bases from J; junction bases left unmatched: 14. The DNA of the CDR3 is TGTGCCAGCAGCTTGAATGTCTTAAGAGGGGGCGGGGAGACCCAGTACTTC. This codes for CASSLNVLRGGGETQYF.

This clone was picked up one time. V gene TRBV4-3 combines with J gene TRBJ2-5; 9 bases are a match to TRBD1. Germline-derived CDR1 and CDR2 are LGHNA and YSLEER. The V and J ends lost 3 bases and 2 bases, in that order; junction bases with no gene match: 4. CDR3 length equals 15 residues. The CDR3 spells CASSQIDRGQETQYF. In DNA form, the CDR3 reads TGCGCCAGCAGCCAGATTGACAGGGGGCAAGAGACCCAGTACTTC.

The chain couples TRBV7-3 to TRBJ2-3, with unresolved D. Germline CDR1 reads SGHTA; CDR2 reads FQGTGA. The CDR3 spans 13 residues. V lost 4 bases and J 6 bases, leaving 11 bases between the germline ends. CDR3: CASSSSHRDTQYF. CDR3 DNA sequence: TGTGCCAGCAGCTCCTCTCATCGGGATACGCAGTATTTT.

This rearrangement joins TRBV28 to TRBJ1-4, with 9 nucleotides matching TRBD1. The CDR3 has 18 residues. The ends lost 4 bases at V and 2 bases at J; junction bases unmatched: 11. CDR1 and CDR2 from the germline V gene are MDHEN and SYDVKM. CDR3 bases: TGTGCCAGCAGTTCCAACATCGGACAGGGGAACACTAATGAAAAACTGTTTTTT. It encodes CASSSNIGQGNTNEKLFF.

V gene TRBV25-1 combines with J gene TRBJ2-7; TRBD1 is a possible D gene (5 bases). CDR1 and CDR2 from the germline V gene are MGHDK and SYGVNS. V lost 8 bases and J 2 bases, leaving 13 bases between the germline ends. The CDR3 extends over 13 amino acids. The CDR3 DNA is TGTGCCAGCGCAAGGGGATCAACCTACGAGCAGTACTTC. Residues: CASARGSTYEQYF.

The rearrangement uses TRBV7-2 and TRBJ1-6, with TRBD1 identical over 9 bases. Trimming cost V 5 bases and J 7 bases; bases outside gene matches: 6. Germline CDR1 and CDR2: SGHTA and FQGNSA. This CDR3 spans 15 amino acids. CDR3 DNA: TGTGCCAGCAGCCCCGGGACAGGGATGAATTCACCCCTCCACTTT. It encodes CASSPGTGMNSPLHF.

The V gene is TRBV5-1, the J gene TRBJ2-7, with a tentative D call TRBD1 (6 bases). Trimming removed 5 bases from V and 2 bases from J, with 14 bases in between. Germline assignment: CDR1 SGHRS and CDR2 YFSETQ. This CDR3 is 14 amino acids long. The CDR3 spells CASRPGQFTYEQYF. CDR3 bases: TGCGCCAGCAGGCCAGGACAGTTCACCTACGAGCAGTACTTC.

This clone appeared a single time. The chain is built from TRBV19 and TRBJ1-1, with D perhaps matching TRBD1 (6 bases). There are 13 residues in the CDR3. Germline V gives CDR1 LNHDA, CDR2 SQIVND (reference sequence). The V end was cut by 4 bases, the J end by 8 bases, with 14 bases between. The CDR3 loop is CASSTGTNDEAFF. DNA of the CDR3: TGTGCCAGTAGTACAGGGACAAATGACGAAGCTTTCTTT.